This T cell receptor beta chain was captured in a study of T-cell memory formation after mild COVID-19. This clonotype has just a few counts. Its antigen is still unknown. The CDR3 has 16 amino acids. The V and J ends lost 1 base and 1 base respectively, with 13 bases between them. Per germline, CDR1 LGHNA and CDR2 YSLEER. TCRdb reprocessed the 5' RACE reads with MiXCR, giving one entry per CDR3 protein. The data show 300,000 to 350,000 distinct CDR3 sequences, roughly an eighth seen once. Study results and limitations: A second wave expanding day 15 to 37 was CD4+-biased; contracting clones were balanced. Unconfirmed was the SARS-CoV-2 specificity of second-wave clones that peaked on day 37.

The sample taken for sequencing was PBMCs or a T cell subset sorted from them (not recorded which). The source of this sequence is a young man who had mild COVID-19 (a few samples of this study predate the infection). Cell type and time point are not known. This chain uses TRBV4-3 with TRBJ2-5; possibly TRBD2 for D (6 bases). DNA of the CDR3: TGCGCCAGCAGCCAAGCCGCGGGGCGCTTCCAAGAGACCCAGTACTTC. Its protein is CASSQAAGRFQETQYF.